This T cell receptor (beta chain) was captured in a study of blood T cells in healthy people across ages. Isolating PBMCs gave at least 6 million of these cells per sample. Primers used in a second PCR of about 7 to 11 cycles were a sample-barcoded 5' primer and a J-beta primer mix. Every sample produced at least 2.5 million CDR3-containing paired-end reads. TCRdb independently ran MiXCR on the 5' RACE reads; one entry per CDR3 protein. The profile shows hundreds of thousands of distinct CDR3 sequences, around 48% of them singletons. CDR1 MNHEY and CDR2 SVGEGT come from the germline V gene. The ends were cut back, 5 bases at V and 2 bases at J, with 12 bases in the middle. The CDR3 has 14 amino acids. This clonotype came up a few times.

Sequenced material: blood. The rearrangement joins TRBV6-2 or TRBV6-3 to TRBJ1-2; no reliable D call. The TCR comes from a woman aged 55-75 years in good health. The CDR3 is CASSPFGSNYGYTF. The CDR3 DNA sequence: TGTGCCAGCAGTCCCTTTGGGTCCAACTATGGCTACACCTTC.